The clone carrying this T cell receptor beta chain was seen repeatedly, ten times or more. This entry belongs to a study of CD8 T cells in ankylosing spondylitis. Trimming took off 3 bases at V and 9 bases at J, with 21 bases between the two ends. CDR3 length: 17 amino acids. Germline V gene sequence: CDR1 MGHRA, CDR2 YSYEKL. TCRdb reprocessed the 5' RACE reads with MiXCR, giving one entry per CDR3 protein. The data contain some 180,000 distinct CDR3 sequences, 15% to 20% of them seen just once; the ten biggest clones take up around 4%. The chain uses TRBV4-1 and TRBJ1-6; no clear D. The sequence came from a male donor under 30 with ankylosing spondylitis or in good health (not recorded which). What was sequenced was blood, either unsorted or a sorted T cell fraction (not recorded which). The CDR3 DNA follows: TGCGCCAGCAGCCATTCCTGGGATGGAGTGTTAAGTTCACCCCTCCACTTT. Translation: CASSHSWDGVLSSPLHF.